The 8 T cell receptor beta chains in this list originate from one sample, sequenced in a study of cytomegalovirus exposure and HLA in healthy donors. A multiplex PCR was run with 60 Vbeta primers and 13 Jbeta primers. Method: immunoSEQ multiplex PCR; TCRdb's copy keeps in-frame clones and lacks some. The sample comprises about 250,000 clones, just over 70% of which are singletons, and around 2.3% rests with the top ten. Sequenced input: PBMCs. Every receptor here comes from a female donor in good health and CMV-seronegative.

This chain links TRBV7-3 with TRBJ2-1, with unresolved D. Germline-derived CDR1 and CDR2 are SGHTA and FQGTGA. The CDR3 has 13 residues. V lost 5 bases and J lost 4, with 9 bases in between. Here the CDR3 DNA reads TGTGCCAGCAGCGCATCTAGGTACAATGAGCAGTTCTTC. This gives the protein CASSASRYNEQFF.

This rearrangement joins TRBV4-2 to TRBJ2-1, with 7 bases that match TRBD1. Germline CDR1 reads LGHNA; CDR2 reads YNFKEQ. The CDR3 has 15 residues. The V gene end was trimmed by 4 bases and the J gene end by 5 bases; junction bases not matched to a gene: 8. CDR3 in amino acids: CASSPIEQGDNEQFF. The CDR3 region has the DNA TGTGCCAGCAGCCCTATAGAGCAGGGGGACAATGAGCAGTTCTTC.

This chain joins TRBV11-2 and TRBJ1-4; tentative D call: TRBD1 (5 bases). V was trimmed by 5 bases and J by 3 bases, leaving 13 bases between them. The CDR3 runs to 15 residues. CDR1 and CDR2 (germline): SGHAT, FQNNGV. The chain's CDR3 is CASSRTDRANEKLFF. CDR3 sequence (DNA): TGTGCCAGCAGCAGAACCGACAGAGCTAATGAAAAACTGTTTTTT.

This clone was detected only a few times. The chain couples TRBV7-9 to TRBJ2-5; D remains ambiguous. The length of the CDR3 is 13 residues. V shed 0 bases and J shed 2 bases, with 4 bases lying between them. Per the germline V gene, CDR1 is SEHNR and CDR2 is FQNEAQ (reference sequence). CDR3 DNA: TGTGCCAGCAGCTTAGCCCAGCAAGAGACCCAGTACTTC. Protein: CASSLAQQETQYF.

The chain links TRBV7-9 to TRBJ2-7; 12 bases are a match to TRBD2. With V trimmed by 8 bases and J by 3 bases, 8 bases remained unmatched. Germline V gives CDR1 SEHNR, CDR2 FQNEAQ (reference sequence). CDR3 length: 15 residues. The CDR3 is CASRPRLAGDYEQYF. CDR3 sequence (DNA): TGTGCCAGCCGACCTAGACTAGCGGGGGACTACGAGCAGTACTTC.

The chain joins TRBV6-1 to TRBJ2-5; D unresolved. Germline V gives CDR1 MNHNS, CDR2 SASEGT. V lost 2 bases to trimming and J lost 2 bases, with 9 bases between them. The CDR3 totals 14 residues. As DNA, the CDR3 is TGTGCCAGCAGTGAATATGGCAGACAAGAGACCCAGTACTTC. Translating gives CASSEYGRQETQYF.

The CDR3 nucleotides read TGCGCCAGCAGCTTAGGAGGACTAGGCTCCTACGAGCAGTACTTC. Its translation: CASSLGGLGSYEQYF. The chain recombines TRBV5-1 with TRBJ2-7; 7 bases fit TRBD2. Germline V lookup: CDR1 SGHRS, CDR2 YFSETQ. The CDR3 sequence is 15 residues long. The V segment lost 2 bases and the J segment 0 bases; nucleotides outside the gene matches: 5.

This clone appeared a single time. V usage is TRBV27 and J usage is TRBJ1-4; TRBD1 aligns across 11 bases. Germline V lookup: CDR1 MNHEY, CDR2 SMNVEV (reference sequence). The CDR3 is made up of 15 amino acids. J gave up 7 bases and V 7 bases, and 8 bases lay outside the gene matches. The CDR3 sequence: CASTLGDRGGEKLFF. DNA for the CDR3: TGTGCCAGCACCTTGGGGGACAGGGGGGGTGAAAAACTGTTTTTT.